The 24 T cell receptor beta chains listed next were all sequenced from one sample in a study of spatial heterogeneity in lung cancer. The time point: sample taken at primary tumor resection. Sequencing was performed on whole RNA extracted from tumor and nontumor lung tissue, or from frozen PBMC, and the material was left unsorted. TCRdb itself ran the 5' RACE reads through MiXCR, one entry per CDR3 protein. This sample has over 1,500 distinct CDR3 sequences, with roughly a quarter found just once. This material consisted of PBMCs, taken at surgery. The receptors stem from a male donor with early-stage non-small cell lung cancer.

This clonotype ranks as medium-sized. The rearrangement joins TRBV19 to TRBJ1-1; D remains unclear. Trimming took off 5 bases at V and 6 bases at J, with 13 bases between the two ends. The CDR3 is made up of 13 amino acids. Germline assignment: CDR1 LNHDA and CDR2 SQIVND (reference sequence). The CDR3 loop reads CASSPRIPSEAFF. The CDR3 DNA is TGTGCCAGTAGTCCCCGCATCCCCTCTGAAGCTTTCTTT.

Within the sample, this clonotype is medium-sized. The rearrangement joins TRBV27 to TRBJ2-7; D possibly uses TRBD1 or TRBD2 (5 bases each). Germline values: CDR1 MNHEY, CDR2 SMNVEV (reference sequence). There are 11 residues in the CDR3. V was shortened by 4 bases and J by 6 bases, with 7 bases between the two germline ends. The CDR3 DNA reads TGTGCCAGCAGTTGGGGGAGCGAGCAGTACTTC. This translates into CASSWGSEQYF.

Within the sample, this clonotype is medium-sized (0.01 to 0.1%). The CDR3 DNA sequence: TGCAGCGTTGCCGGGACCCCTTCAGCCATAAGCTCCTACAATGAGCAGTTCTTC. Protein: CSVAGTPSAISSYNEQFF. The chain links TRBV29-1 to TRBJ2-1; D is tentatively TRBD1 or TRBD2 (5 bases each). With 4 bases removed from V and 0 bases from J, the gap between germline ends came to 22 bases. Germline CDR1 SQVTM, CDR2 ANQGSEA. The CDR3 runs 18 residues.

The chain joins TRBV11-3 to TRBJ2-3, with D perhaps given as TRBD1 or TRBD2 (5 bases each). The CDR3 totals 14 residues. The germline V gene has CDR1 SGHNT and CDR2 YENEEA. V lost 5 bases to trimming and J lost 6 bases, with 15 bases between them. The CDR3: CASSPGRGGDTQYF. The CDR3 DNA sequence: TGTGCCAGCAGCCCCGGACGGGGCGGCGATACGCAGTATTTT.

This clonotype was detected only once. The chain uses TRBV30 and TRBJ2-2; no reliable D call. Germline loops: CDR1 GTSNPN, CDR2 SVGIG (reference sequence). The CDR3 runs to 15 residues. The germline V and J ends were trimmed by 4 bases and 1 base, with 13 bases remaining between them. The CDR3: CAWNRAGQNTGELFF. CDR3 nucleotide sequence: TGTGCCTGGAATCGGGCCGGGCAGAACACCGGGGAGCTGTTTTTT.

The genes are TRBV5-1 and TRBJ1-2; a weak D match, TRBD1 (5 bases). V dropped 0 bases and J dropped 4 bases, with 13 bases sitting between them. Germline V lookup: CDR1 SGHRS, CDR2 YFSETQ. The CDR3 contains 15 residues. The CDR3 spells CASSLAPQAPYGYTF. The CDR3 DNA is TGCGCCAGCAGCTTGGCCCCACAGGCCCCCTATGGCTACACCTTC.

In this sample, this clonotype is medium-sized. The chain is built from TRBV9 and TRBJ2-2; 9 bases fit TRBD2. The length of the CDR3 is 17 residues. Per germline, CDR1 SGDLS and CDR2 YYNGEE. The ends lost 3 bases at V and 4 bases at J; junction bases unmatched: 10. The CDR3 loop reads CASSAIYGTSFTGELFF. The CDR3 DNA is TGTGCCAGCAGCGCCATCTACGGGACTAGCTTCACCGGGGAGCTGTTTTTT.

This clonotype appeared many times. The CDR3 region is CASSPMAGETGELFF. The CDR3 nucleotides read TGTGCCAGCAGCCCGATGGCGGGGGAGACCGGGGAGCTGTTTTTT. V is TRBV6-1 and J is TRBJ2-2; TRBD2 agrees at 7 bases. The CDR3 length is 15 residues. Germline values: CDR1 MNHNS, CDR2 SASEGT. The trim removed 6 bases at V and 5 bases at J, leaving 9 bases unmatched.

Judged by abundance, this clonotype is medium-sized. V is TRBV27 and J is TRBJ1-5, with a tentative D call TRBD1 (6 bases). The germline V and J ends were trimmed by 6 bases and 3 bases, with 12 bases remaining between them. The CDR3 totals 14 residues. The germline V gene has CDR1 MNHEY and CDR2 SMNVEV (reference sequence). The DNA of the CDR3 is TGTGCCAGCAGCCCGGGGGGGCACAATCAGCCCCAGCATTTT. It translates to CASSPGGHNQPQHF.

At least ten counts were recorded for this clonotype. The CDR3 nucleotides read TGTGCCAGCAGCCAATACACAGCGAACACTGAAGCTTTCTTT. Its protein is CASSQYTANTEAFF. The rearrangement links TRBV3-1 to TRBJ1-1; D is unresolved. The length of the CDR3 is 14 residues. Germline V lookup: CDR1 LGHDT, CDR2 YNNKEL (reference sequence). V lost 2 bases and J lost 1, with 8 bases in between.

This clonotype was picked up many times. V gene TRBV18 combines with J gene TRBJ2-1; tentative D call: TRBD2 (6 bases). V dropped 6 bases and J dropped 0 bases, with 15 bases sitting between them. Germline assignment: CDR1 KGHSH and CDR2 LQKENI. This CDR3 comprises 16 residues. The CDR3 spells CASSAGTSSSYNEQFF. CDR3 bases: TGTGCCAGCTCTGCGGGGACTTCGAGCTCCTACAATGAGCAGTTCTTC.

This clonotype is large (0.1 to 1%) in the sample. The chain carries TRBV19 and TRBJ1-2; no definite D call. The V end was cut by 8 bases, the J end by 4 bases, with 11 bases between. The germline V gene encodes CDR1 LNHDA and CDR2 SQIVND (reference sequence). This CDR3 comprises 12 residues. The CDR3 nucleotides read TGTGCCAGTGGCGGACGGTTCTATGGCTACACCTTC. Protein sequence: CASGGRFYGYTF. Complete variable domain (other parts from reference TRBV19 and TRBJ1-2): DGGITQSPKYLFRKEGQNVTLSCEQNLNHDAMYWYRQDPGQGLRLIYYSQIVNDFQKGDIAEGYSVSREKKESFPLTVTSAQKNPTAFYLCASGGRFYGYTFGSGTRLTVV.

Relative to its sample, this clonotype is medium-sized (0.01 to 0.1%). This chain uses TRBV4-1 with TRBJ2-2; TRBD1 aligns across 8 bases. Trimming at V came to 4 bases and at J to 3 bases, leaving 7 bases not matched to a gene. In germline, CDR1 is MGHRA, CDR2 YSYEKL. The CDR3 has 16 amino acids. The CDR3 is CASSLRTGLYTGELFF. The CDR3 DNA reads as TGCGCCAGCAGCCTTCGGACAGGGTTGTACACCGGGGAGCTGTTTTTT.

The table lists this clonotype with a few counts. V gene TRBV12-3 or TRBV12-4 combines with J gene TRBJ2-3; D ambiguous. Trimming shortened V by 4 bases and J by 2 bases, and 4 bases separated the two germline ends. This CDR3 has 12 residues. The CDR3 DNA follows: TGTGCCAGCAGTTCTGTCACAGATACGCAGTATTTT. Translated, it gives CASSSVTDTQYF.

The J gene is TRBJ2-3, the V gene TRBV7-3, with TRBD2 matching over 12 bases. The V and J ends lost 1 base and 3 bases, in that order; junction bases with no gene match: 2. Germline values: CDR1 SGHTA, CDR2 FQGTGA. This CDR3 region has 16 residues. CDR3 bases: TGTGCCAGCAGCTTAAGCACTAGCGGGAGGACAGATACGCAGTATTTT. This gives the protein CASSLSTSGRTDTQYF.

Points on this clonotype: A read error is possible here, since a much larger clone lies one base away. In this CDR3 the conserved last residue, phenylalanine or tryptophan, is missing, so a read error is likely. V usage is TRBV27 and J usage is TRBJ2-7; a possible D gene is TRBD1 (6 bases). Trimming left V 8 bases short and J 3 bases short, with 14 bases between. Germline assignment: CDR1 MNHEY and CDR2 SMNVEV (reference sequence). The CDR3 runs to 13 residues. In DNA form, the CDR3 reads TGTGCCAGCGGACAGTTATCTTTCTACGAGCAGTACTCC. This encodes CASGQLSFYEQYS.

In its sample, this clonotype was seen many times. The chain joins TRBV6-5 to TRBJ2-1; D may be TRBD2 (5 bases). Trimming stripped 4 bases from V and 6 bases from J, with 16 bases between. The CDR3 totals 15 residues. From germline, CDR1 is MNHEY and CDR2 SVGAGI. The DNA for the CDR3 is TGTGCCAGCAGTTTTGAGAGGGAGCACCTCAATGAGCAGTTCTTC. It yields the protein CASSFEREHLNEQFF.

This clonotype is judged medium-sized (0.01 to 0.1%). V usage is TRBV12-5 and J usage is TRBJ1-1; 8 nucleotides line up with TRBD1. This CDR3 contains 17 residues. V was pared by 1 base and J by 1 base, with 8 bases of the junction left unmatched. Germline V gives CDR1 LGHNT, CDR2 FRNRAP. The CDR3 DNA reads TGTGCTAGTGGTTTGGCCGGGATGACAGGGGCGAACACTGAAGCTTTCTTT. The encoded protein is CASGLAGMTGANTEAFF.

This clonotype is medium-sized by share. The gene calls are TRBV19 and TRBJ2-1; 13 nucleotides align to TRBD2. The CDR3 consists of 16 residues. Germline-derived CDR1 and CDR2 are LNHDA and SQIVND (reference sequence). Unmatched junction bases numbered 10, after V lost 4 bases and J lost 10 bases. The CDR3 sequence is CASSTWTSGSRREQFF. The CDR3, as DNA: TGTGCCAGTAGTACTTGGACTAGCGGGAGCCGTAGGGAGCAGTTCTTC. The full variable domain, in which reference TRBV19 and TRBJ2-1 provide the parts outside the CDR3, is DGGITQSPKYLFRKEGQNVTLSCEQNLNHDAMYWYRQDPGQGLRLIYYSQIVNDFQKGDIAEGYSVSREKKESFPLTVTSAQKNPTAFYLCASSTWTSGSRREQFFGPGTRLTVL.

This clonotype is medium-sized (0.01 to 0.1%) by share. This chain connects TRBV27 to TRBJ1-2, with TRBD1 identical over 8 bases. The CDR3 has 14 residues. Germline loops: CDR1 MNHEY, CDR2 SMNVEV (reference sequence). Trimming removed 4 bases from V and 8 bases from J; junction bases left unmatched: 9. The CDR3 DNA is TGTGCCAGCAGTTCCGGGACAGGTTCGAAAGGCTACACCTTC. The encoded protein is CASSSGTGSKGYTF.

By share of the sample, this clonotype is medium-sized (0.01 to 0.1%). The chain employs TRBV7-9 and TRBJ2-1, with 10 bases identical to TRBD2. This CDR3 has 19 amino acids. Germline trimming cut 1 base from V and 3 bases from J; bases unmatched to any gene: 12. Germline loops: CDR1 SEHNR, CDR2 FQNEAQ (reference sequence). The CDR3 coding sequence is TGTGCCAGCAGCTTAGGAGCGGTAGCGGGGGGTTTTGGCTACAATGAGCAGTTCTTC. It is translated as CASSLGAVAGGFGYNEQFF.

The CDR3 DNA is TGCGCCAGCAGCTTGAAAGGTTTGGGGATGATGTCGAACACCGGGGAGCTGTTTTTT. Its translation is CASSLKGLGMMSNTGELFF. The rearrangement uses TRBV5-1 and TRBJ2-2; D not certain. Germline V gives CDR1 SGHRS, CDR2 YFSETQ. The CDR3 loop spans 19 amino acids. Deletions cut 1 base from V and 0 bases from J, with 19 bases between.

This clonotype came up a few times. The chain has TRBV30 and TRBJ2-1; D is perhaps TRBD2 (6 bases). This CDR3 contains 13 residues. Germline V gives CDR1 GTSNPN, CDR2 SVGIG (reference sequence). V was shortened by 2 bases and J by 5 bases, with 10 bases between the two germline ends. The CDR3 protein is CAWSPIADNEQFF. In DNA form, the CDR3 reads TGTGCCTGGAGTCCCATAGCGGACAATGAGCAGTTCTTC.

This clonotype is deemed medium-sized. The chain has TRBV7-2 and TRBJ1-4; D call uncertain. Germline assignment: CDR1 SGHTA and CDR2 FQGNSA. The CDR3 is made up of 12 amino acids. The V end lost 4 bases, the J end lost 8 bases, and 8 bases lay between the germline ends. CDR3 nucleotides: TGTGCCAGCAGCTGGGCCGAGGAAAAACTGTTTTTT. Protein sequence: CASSWAEEKLFF.